These 23 T cell receptor beta chains were sequenced from one sample in a study of graft-versus-host responses after intestinal transplantation. Repertoires were generated with immunoSEQ multiplex PCR, while TCRdb's copy carries only in-frame clones and drops some. Among some 29,000 clones, approximately 80% were seen once, and the ten largest hold around 2.9%. Graft tissue was processed to release intraepithelial and lamina propria lymphocytes. The sample here was ileum tissue, taken 98 days after intestinal transplantation. Source of these receptors: a human patient who received an intestinal transplant, so some T cells may come from the graft donor.

For the CDR3, the DNA is TGTGCCAGCAGCCAAGAGGGACTAGCGGGAATCAATGAGCAGTTCTTC. This sequence encodes CASSQEGLAGINEQFF. The chain uses TRBV4-2 and TRBJ2-1; 13 nucleotides line up with TRBD2. Per germline, CDR1 LGHNA and CDR2 YNFKEQ. V was pared by 0 bases and J by 6 bases, with 2 bases of the junction left unmatched. The CDR3 consists of 16 residues.

The chain employs TRBV27 and TRBJ2-5, with no clear D. The CDR3 is made up of 13 amino acids. Trimming cost V 7 bases and J 3 bases, with 12 bases left between them. Germline CDR1 MNHEY, CDR2 SMNVEV (reference sequence). Here the CDR3 reads CASNLGSKETQYF. CDR3 in DNA: TGTGCCAGCAATTTGGGTAGTAAAGAGACCCAGTACTTC.

The gene calls are TRBV6-1 and TRBJ2-7, with 7 bases that match TRBD1. V trimming: 7 bases; J trimming: 4 bases; junction bases outside the gene matches: 7. The CDR3 sequence is 13 residues long. Germline V CDR1 and CDR2: MNHNS, SASEGT. The DNA for the CDR3 is TGTGCCAGCATCAGACAGGGCACGTACGAGCAGTACTTC. Protein product: CASIRQGTYEQYF.

This clone was observed a handful of times. CDR3 in amino acids: CASSPPGQGSEQYF. The CDR3 region has the DNA TGTGCCAGCAGTCCCCCGGGACAGGGTAGCGAGCAGTACTTC. This chain links TRBV27 with TRBJ2-7; 9 nucleotides match TRBD1. V lost 5 bases to trimming and J lost 6 bases; unmatched junction nucleotides: 8. CDR1 and CDR2 (germline): MNHEY, SMNVEV (reference sequence). The CDR3 contains 14 residues.

V gene TRBV10-2 combines with J gene TRBJ2-2, with 9 bases fitting TRBD2. The V gene end was trimmed by 11 bases and the J gene end by 6 bases; junction bases not matched to a gene: 4. The CDR3 runs to 12 residues. Germline V lookup: CDR1 WSHSY, CDR2 SAAADI. The CDR3 region is CASAGGPGELFF. DNA for the CDR3: TGCGCCTCGGCGGGGGGGCCCGGGGAGCTGTTTTTT.

This clone has just a few counts. V gene TRBV6-6 combines with J gene TRBJ2-7; a weak D match, TRBD2 (5 bases). The CDR3 has 14 amino acids. Germline-derived CDR1 and CDR2 are MNHNY and SVGAGI (reference sequence). V was pared by 5 bases and J by 0 bases, with 11 bases between. For the CDR3, the DNA is TGTGCCAGCAGTCAATCCGGAGGCTCCTACGAGCAGTACTTC. Translated, it gives CASSQSGGSYEQYF.

The rearrangement uses TRBV5-1 and TRBJ1-2, with 11 bases lining up with TRBD1. V shed 4 bases and J 5 bases; nucleotides not matched to a gene: 13. CDR1 and CDR2 from the germline V gene are SGHRS and YFSETQ. CDR3 size: 17 residues. CDR3 protein: CASSKGQGAHYEYGYTF. CDR3 bases: TGCGCCAGCAGCAAAGGACAGGGGGCCCACTATGAGTATGGCTACACCTTC. Full variable domain (remainder filled in from reference TRBV5-1 and TRBJ1-2): KAGVTQTPRYLIKTRGQQVTLSCSPISGHRSVSWYQQTPGQGLQFLFEYFSETQRNKGNFPGRFSGRQFSNSRSEMNVSTLELGDSALYLCASSKGQGAHYEYGYTFGSGTRLTVV.

This chain joins TRBV30 and TRBJ2-7, with D maybe TRBD1 (6 bases). This CDR3 has 12 amino acids. Trimming took off 3 bases at V and 4 bases at J, with 10 bases between the two ends. The germline gives CDR1 GTSNPN, CDR2 SVGIG (reference sequence). The CDR3 bases are TGTGCCTGGAGCCCAGGGGAATACGAGCAGTACTTC. Translated: CAWSPGEYEQYF.

In DNA form, the CDR3 reads TGTGCCAGCAGTGAAGCGTTAGGGGTTAGAGGGACAGATACGCAGTATTTT. This encodes CASSEALGVRGTDTQYF. The rearrangement uses TRBV2 and TRBJ2-3; D may correspond to TRBD1 or TRBD2 (5 bases each). Per the germline V gene, CDR1 is SNHLY and CDR2 is FYNNEI. This CDR3 contains 17 residues. V was cut by 0 bases and J by 3 bases, with 16 bases left in between.

J is TRBJ2-1 and V is TRBV4-2, with D tentatively TRBD1 (5 bases). V was cut by 0 bases and J by 5 bases, with 8 bases left in between. Germline V gene lookup returns CDR1 LGHNA and CDR2 YNFKEQ. CDR3 length: 14 amino acids. In DNA, the CDR3 is TGTGCCAGCAGCCAAGAAGGGGTCCACAATGAGCAGTTCTTC. Its protein is CASSQEGVHNEQFF.

In its sample, this clone was seen once. The V and J genes are TRBV11-1 and TRBJ2-5; the D gene is possibly TRBD2 (5 bases). The J call may be faulty, since TRBJ2-7 better matches the DNA end. CDR1 SGHAT and CDR2 FQDESV come from the germline V gene (reference sequence). This CDR3 spans 14 amino acids. The CDR3 DNA is TGTGCCAGCAGCTTAGGGACCGGGAAAGACGAGCAGTACTTC. It specifies CASSLGTGKDEQYF.

This clone was recorded only once. V usage is TRBV11-2 and J usage is TRBJ2-7; 7 bases are a match to TRBD1. CDR1 and CDR2 from the germline V gene are SGHAT and FQNNGV. V trimming: 1 base; J trimming: 2 bases; junction bases outside the gene matches: 2. This CDR3 has 14 amino acids. CDR3 protein: CASSLVGTAYEQYF. CDR3 sequence (DNA): TGTGCCAGCAGCTTAGTCGGGACAGCCTACGAGCAGTACTTC.

The V call is TRBV7-8, the J call TRBJ1-1; no clear D gene. The V gene lost 4 bases and the J gene lost 1 base, with 7 bases spanning the gap. CDR3 length: 13 amino acids. Germline CDR1 reads SGHVS; CDR2 reads FQNEAQ. For the CDR3, the DNA is TGTGCCAGCAGCTCCGGACGGAACACTGAAGCTTTCTTT. Protein sequence: CASSSGRNTEAFF.

The genes are TRBV5-6 and TRBJ2-7; D may match TRBD1 or TRBD2 (5 bases each). The CDR3 runs to 14 residues. Germline V gene sequence: CDR1 SGHDT, CDR2 YYEEEE. Trimming removed 0 bases at V and 5 bases at J, with 12 bases between. CDR3 in amino acids: CASSLVGGWHEQYF. The CDR3 bases are TGTGCCAGCAGCTTGGTTGGGGGATGGCACGAGCAGTACTTC.

The chain recombines TRBV19 with TRBJ1-1; no clear D gene. The CDR3 totals 13 residues. Trimming pared 3 bases from V and 1 base from J, leaving 6 bases between. CDR1 is LNHDA, CDR2 SQIVND, per germline (reference sequence). CDR3 bases: TGTGCCAGTAGTATGTTTGAGAACACTGAAGCTTTCTTT. Its translation is CASSMFENTEAFF.

The chain is built from TRBV6-1 and TRBJ1-1; 9 nucleotides agree with TRBD1. This CDR3 contains 20 residues. V lost 4 bases to trimming and J lost 3 bases; unmatched junction nucleotides: 21. Germline V gene sequence: CDR1 MNHNS, CDR2 SASEGT. The CDR3 spells CASSGNRGRLEGWWDTEAFF. The CDR3 DNA reads TGTGCCAGCAGTGGAAACAGGGGGCGCTTGGAAGGCTGGTGGGACACTGAAGCTTTCTTT.

This sequence joins TRBV18 and TRBJ2-7; no firm D call. The length of the CDR3 is 12 residues. Germline values: CDR1 KGHSH, CDR2 LQKENI. V lost 4 bases and J 2 bases, leaving 6 bases between the germline ends. This CDR3 reads CASSQGTYEQYF. In DNA, the CDR3 is TGTGCCAGCTCACAGGGTACCTACGAGCAGTACTTC.

In its sample, this clone was seen a few times. The chain links TRBV7-2 to TRBJ2-7, with 8 bases matching TRBD1. V trimming: 3 bases; J trimming: 1 base; junction bases outside the gene matches: 5. Germline V gene lookup returns CDR1 SGHTA and CDR2 FQGNSA. The CDR3 runs 15 residues. Written as DNA, the CDR3 is TGTGCCAGCAGCTTCGACAGGGGAAGGTCCTACGAGCAGTACTTC. It is translated as CASSFDRGRSYEQYF.

The genes are TRBV6-1 and TRBJ2-7; possibly TRBD2 for D (7 bases). V was shortened by 3 bases and J by 5 bases, with 17 bases between the two germline ends. The CDR3 runs to 15 residues. CDR1 is MNHNS and CDR2 is SASEGT in the germline V gene. In DNA, the CDR3 is TGTGCCAGCAGTGATAGGTTGAGCGGGGACAACGAGCAGTACTTC. Protein sequence: CASSDRLSGDNEQYF.

The chain has TRBV2 and TRBJ2-4; D remains unclear. V was trimmed by 7 bases and J by 0 bases, leaving 13 bases between them. Germline V lookup: CDR1 SNHLY, CDR2 FYNNEI. The CDR3 covers 15 residues. The CDR3 bases are TGTGCCAGCAATCCGACGTACCGAGCCAAAAACATTCAGTACTTC. This gives the protein CASNPTYRAKNIQYF.

This rearrangement joins TRBV6-5 to TRBJ1-2, with D perhaps TRBD1 (5 bases). V gave up 4 bases and J gave up 4 bases, with 10 bases separating them. The CDR3 length is 13 residues. Per germline, CDR1 MNHEY and CDR2 SVGAGI. The CDR3 here is CASSWGVSYGYTF. The CDR3 DNA follows: TGTGCCAGCAGTTGGGGGGTATCCTATGGCTACACCTTC.

This sequence joins TRBV9 and TRBJ1-5; D possibly corresponds to TRBD1 (5 bases). The germline V gene encodes CDR1 SGDLS and CDR2 YYNGEE. V lost 4 bases and J lost 4, with 9 bases in between. CDR3 length equals 13 residues. This CDR3 is CASSLWGNQPQHF. CDR3 in DNA: TGTGCCAGCAGCCTCTGGGGGAATCAGCCCCAGCATTTT.

This clone was seen more than once but under ten times. The V and J genes are TRBV5-6 and TRBJ1-2; TRBD1 is a possible D gene (6 bases). The CDR3 runs 17 residues. The germline V gene has CDR1 SGHDT and CDR2 YYEEEE. V was clipped by 0 bases and J by 3 bases, with 18 bases between them. As DNA, the CDR3 is TGTGCCAGCAGCTTGGTTGCGGACAGACCAGGGTACTATGGCTACACCTTC. Protein: CASSLVADRPGYYGYTF.